The following is a TCR beta chain sequence with its context. This record belongs to a study of blood T cell repertoires in COVID-19. About the research overall: The United States, Italy and Spain provided the acute and convalescent COVID-19 samples.

Germline CDR1 reads MNHEY; CDR2 reads SVGAGI. This CDR3 spans 14 amino acids. The V end was cut by 2 bases, the J end by 7 bases, with 11 bases between. The protocol was immunoSEQ multiplex PCR, while the TCRdb copy is restricted to in-frame clones and leaves out a portion. Of more than 150,000 clones detected, 80% to 90% appear once; the ten largest clones hold roughly 15%. The sequencing input was peripheral blood. This sequence joins TRBV6-5 and TRBJ2-2; weak D call: TRBD2 (6 bases). This clonotype originated in a woman aged 40 to 50 with acute or convalescent COVID-19. CDR3 loop: CASSYGASVGELFF. DNA of the CDR3: TGTGCCAGCAGTTACGGGGCTAGCGTCGGGGAGCTGTTTTTT.